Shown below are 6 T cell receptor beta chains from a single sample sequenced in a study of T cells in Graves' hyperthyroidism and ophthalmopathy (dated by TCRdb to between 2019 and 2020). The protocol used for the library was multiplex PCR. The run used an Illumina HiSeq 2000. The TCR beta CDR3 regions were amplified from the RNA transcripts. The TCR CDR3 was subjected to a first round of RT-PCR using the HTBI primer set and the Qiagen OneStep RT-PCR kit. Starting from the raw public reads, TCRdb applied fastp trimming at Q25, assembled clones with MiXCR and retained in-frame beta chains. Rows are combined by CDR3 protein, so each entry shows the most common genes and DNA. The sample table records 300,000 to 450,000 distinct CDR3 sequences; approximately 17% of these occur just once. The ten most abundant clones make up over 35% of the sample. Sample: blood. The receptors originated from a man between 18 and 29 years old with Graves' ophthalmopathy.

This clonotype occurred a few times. The CDR3 loop is CASSLLGTGSAEAFF. CDR3 sequence (DNA): TGTGCCAGCAGCTTATTGGGGACAGGGTCAGCTGAAGCTTTCTTT. The chain has TRBV7-2 and TRBJ1-1, with 9 bases that match TRBD1. V was clipped by 2 bases and J by 6 bases; unmatched bases: 7. The germline CDR1 and CDR2 sequences are SGHTA and FQGNSA. The CDR3 has 15 amino acids.

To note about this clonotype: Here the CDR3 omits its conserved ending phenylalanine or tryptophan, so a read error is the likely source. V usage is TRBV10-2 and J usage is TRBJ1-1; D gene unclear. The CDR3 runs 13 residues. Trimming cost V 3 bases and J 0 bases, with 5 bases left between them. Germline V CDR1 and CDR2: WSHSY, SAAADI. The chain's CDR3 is CASSDYVNTEAFS. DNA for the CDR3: TGCGCCAGCAGTGATTACGTGAACACTGAAGCTTTCTCT.

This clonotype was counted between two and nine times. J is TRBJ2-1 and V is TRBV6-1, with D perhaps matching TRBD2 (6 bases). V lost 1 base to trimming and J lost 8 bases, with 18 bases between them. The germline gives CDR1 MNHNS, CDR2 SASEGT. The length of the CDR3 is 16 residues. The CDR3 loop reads CASSEGAGRWGYEQFF. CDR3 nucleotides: TGTGCCAGCAGTGAAGGGGCGGGGCGCTGGGGTTATGAGCAGTTCTTC.

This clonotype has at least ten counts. The CDR3 bases are TGTGCCAGCAGTTGGACGGGGGGTAGCGGGGGCCATTCCTACAATGAGCAGTTCTTC. Amino acid sequence: CASSWTGGSGGHSYNEQFF. V and J are TRBV28 and TRBJ2-1; 9 positions agree with TRBD2. J was trimmed by 1 base and V by 4 bases; bases with no gene match: 14. The CDR3 has 19 residues. The germline gives CDR1 MDHEN, CDR2 SYDVKM.

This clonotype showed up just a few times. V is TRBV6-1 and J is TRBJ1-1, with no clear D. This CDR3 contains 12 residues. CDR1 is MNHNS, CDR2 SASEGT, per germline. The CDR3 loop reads CRVHPEGTEAFF. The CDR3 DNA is TGTCGGGTTCACCCCGAGGGCACTGAAGCTTTCTTT.

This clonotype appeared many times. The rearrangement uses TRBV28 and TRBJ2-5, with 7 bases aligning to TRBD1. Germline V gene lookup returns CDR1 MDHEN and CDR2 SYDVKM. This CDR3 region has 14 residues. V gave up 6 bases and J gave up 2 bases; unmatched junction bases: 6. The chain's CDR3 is CASSQNRGQETQYF. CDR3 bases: TGTGCCAGCAGCCAAAACAGGGGACAAGAGACCCAGTACTTC.